What follows is one T cell receptor (beta chain) and its context. Its antigen is unknown. This entry belongs to a study of Ad26.COV2.S vaccination and SARS-CoV-2 variants. Study-wide background: Among those in the COV1001 Ad26.COV2.S trial arm was the donor. Study findings and constraints: Vaccinated and placebo-treated recipients had similar non-spike TCR breadth. Considerable breadth of spike-specific CD8+ and CD4+ T cell responses has reportedly been documented following vaccination.

Repertoires were generated with immunoSEQ multiplex PCR, while TCRdb's copy carries only in-frame clones and drops some. The data show 400,000 to 450,000 clones, 75% to 95% seen once. Trimming cost V 5 bases and J 4 bases; bases outside gene matches: 6. CDR1 is MNHEY and CDR2 is SMNVEV in the germline V gene (reference sequence). The length of the CDR3 is 14 residues. Treatment denoted: over 15 received Ad26.COV2.S at low or high dose, single or two shots; five or six received placebo; per-sample allocation not given. Sampling occurred on day 63 after the first vaccine or placebo injection. This receptor was identified in a person between 18 and 60 years old who received the Ad26.COV2.S COVID-19 vaccine or a placebo. The sequencing used peripheral blood, collected in a trial of Ad26.COV2.S vaccine versus placebo. The V and J genes are TRBV27 and TRBJ2-7; TRBD1 agrees at 9 bases. CDR3 in DNA: TGTGCCAGCAGTATCGGGACAGGGTCTTACGAGCAGTACTTC. Translation: CASSIGTGSYEQYF.